Presented here are 11 T cell receptor beta chains from one specimen sequenced in a study of T cell clusters in autoimmune cytopenias (dated by TCRdb to 2018 to 2020). TCRdb shows the sequencer as Illumina MiSeq. TRB rearrangements were amplified by multiplex PCR using a touch-down protocol with TRB-A and TRB-B primer pools mixed in one tube. One entry per CDR3 protein sequence results from the TCRdb reprocessing of the reads, with DNA left out. This sample's listing comprises 6,000 to 7,000 distinct CDR3 sequences. The ten largest clonotypes hold roughly 18% of the sample. Per sample, approximately 230 ng of peripheral blood genomic DNA, 35,000 to 40,000 genome equivalents, was used for TRB amplification. The same data also went into a second study, on T cell repertoires in aging, cancer and after chemotherapy.

The material sequenced was peripheral blood. The receptors here all came from a human donor in good health.

Considering frequency, this clonotype is medium-sized. The chain joins TRBV6-1 to TRBJ1-1; TCRdb lists TRBD1, though no DNA is available to test this call. This CDR3 is built from 13 residues. Per the germline V gene, CDR1 is MNHNS and CDR2 is SASEGT. CDR3 sequence reads: CASSWTANTEAFF.

This clonotype is classed as medium-sized (0.01 to 0.1%) by frequency. The chain joins TRBV19 to TRBJ1-1; the TRBD1 assignment by TCRdb is unverifiable without DNA. Germline V gives CDR1 LNHDA, CDR2 SQIVND (reference sequence). The length of the CDR3 is 13 residues. The CDR3 spells CASSRQVDTEAFF.

The V gene is TRBV6-5, the J gene TRBJ2-7; absent DNA, TCRdb's TRBD1 call cannot be checked. The CDR3 is 17 amino acids. Germline CDR1 reads MNHEY; CDR2 reads SVGAGI. The CDR3 loop is CASSPIAGTFPSWEQYF.

The J gene is TRBJ1-5, the V gene TRBV19; lacking DNA, the TRBD1 call made by TCRdb goes unchecked. The CDR3 contains 21 residues. The germline V gene encodes CDR1 LNHDA and CDR2 SQIVND (reference sequence). CDR3 sequence: CASSMDLARTGWPYNNQPQHF. Together with reference TRBV19 and TRBJ1-5, the CDR3 gives the full variable domain: DGGITQSPKYLFRKEGQNVTLSCEQNLNHDAMYWYRQDPGQGLRLIYYSQIVNDFQKGDIAEGYSVSREKKESFPLTVTSAQKNPTAFYLCASSMDLARTGWPYNNQPQHFGDGTRLSIL.

According to its frequency, this clonotype is medium-sized. The chain couples TRBV29-1 to TRBJ2-5; TCRdb returns TRBD1, unconfirmable since there is no DNA. The length of the CDR3 is 12 residues. CDR1 and CDR2 (germline): SQVTM, ANQGSEA. The CDR3 region is CSVTQGQETQYF. Looking up the rest from reference TRBV29-1 and TRBJ2-5 gives the full variable domain: SAVISQKPSRDICQRGTSLTIQCQVDSQVTMMFWYRQQPGQSLTLIATANQGSEATYESGFVIDKFPISRPNLTFSTLTVSNMSPEDSSIYLCSVTQGQETQYFGPGTRLLVL.

The J gene is TRBJ1-2, the V gene TRBV6-1; TCRdb picks TRBD1, but there is no DNA to check that call. Germline CDR1 reads MNHNS; CDR2 reads SASEGT. This CDR3 spans 16 amino acids. CDR3: CASSEGTARFNYGYTF.

The chain recombines TRBV6-2 or TRBV6-3 with TRBJ2-1; without DNA, the TCRdb call of TRBD2 cannot be checked. The CDR3 is made up of 13 amino acids. Germline assignment: CDR1 MNHEY and CDR2 SVGEGT. The CDR3 reads CASRTSGGPAEFF.

The V gene is TRBV6-4, the J gene TRBJ2-6. CDR3 length: 17 residues. Germline V lookup: CDR1 MRHNA, CDR2 SNTAGT. CDR3 in amino acids: CASSDSSGGSGANVLTF.

The chain joins TRBV19 to TRBJ2-2; as DNA is missing, the TRBD1 call by TCRdb cannot be tested. The CDR3 is 17 residues long. Germline loops: CDR1 LNHDA, CDR2 SQIVND (reference sequence). The CDR3 region is CASSRDRGYRDTGELFF.

V gene TRBV20-1 combines with J gene TRBJ1-5. The CDR3 covers 14 residues. Germline lookup yields CDR1 DFQATT and CDR2 SNEGSKA (reference sequence). The CDR3 here is CSANYHGSNQPQHF.

The V gene is TRBV30, the J gene TRBJ2-7; the TCRdb call, TRBD1, lacks DNA for checking. The germline V gene encodes CDR1 GTSNPN and CDR2 SVGIG (reference sequence). The CDR3 runs to 16 residues. CDR3 sequence: CAWSHLGGQGAYEQYF.